Each of the 30 T cell receptor beta chains below was sequenced from the same sample in a study of CD8+ T cells in alopecia areata. cDNA prepared by RNA extraction and subsequent reverse transcription served as the template for sequencing. Repertoires were generated with immunoSEQ multiplex PCR, while TCRdb's copy carries only in-frame clones and drops some. The sample consists of about 110,000 clones, 59% of them appearing once. Sequencing was done on a sample of CD8+ T cells sorted from blood. These TCRs come from a human donor in good health.

The rearrangement links TRBV30 to TRBJ1-2, with D hard to call. V was clipped by 1 base and J by 8 bases, with 20 bases between them. This CDR3 is 15 amino acids long. Looked up from germline, CDR1 is GTSNPN and CDR2 is SVGIG (reference sequence). CDR3 in amino acids: CAWSALGPWGLGYTF. The CDR3 nucleotides read TGTGCCTGGAGTGCCCTCGGGCCCTGGGGTCTGGGCTACACCTTC.

The chain joins TRBV11-2 to TRBJ2-7; 11 bases fit TRBD2. The CDR3 spans 15 residues. The germline CDR1 and CDR2 sequences are SGHAT and FQNNGV. The trim removed 4 bases at V and 6 bases at J, leaving 8 bases unmatched. CDR3 residues: CASSSILAGGGEQYF. In DNA form, the CDR3 reads TGTGCCAGCAGCTCAATTCTAGCGGGGGGAGGCGAGCAGTACTTC.

The chain couples TRBV4-3 to TRBJ2-5, with 11 bases aligning to TRBD2. The CDR3 length is 16 residues. The V segment lost 3 bases and the J segment 2 bases; nucleotides outside the gene matches: 5. CDR1 LGHNA and CDR2 YSLEER come from the germline V gene. CDR3 loop: CASSQSVAGGQETQYF. The CDR3 DNA is TGCGCCAGCAGCCAGAGCGTAGCGGGGGGGCAAGAGACCCAGTACTTC.

The rearrangement links TRBV14 to TRBJ2-7; unclear D gene. The CDR3 runs to 13 residues. The germline V gene has CDR1 SGHDN and CDR2 FVKESK. Trimming cost V 1 base and J 1 base, with 5 bases left between them. The CDR3 DNA sequence: TGTGCCAGCAGCCAAGTTCTATCCTACGAGCAGTACTTC. Translating it yields CASSQVLSYEQYF.

The chain employs TRBV30 and TRBJ2-3; 8 nucleotides agree with TRBD2. Per germline, CDR1 GTSNPN and CDR2 SVGIG (reference sequence). Trimming removed 0 bases from V and 2 bases from J; junction bases left unmatched: 7. CDR3 length equals 16 residues. The CDR3 coding sequence is TGTGCCTGGAGTGTAGGGGTTAGCGGGGTCACAGATACGCAGTATTTT. Protein product: CAWSVGVSGVTDTQYF.

This clone was seen a single time. The chain is built from TRBV27 and TRBJ1-2; the D gene is possibly TRBD1 (5 bases). Trimming left V 3 bases short and J 3 bases short, with 8 bases between. This CDR3 comprises 13 residues. Germline V gene sequence: CDR1 MNHEY, CDR2 SMNVEV (reference sequence). Here the CDR3 DNA reads TGTGCCAGCAGTTTTGGGGACGACTATGGCTACACCTTC. This codes for CASSFGDDYGYTF.

V gene TRBV27 combines with J gene TRBJ2-2, with 8 nucleotides matching TRBD2. This CDR3 spans 15 amino acids. CDR1 is MNHEY, CDR2 SMNVEV, per germline (reference sequence). Trimming took 2 bases from V and 1 from J; bases not matched to a gene: 0. CDR3: CASSLSGRNTGELFF. The CDR3 region has the DNA TGTGCCAGCAGTTTAAGCGGGAGGAACACCGGGGAGCTGTTTTTT.

This chain uses TRBV4-2 with TRBJ1-2, with D possibly matching TRBD1 (5 bases). Germline loops: CDR1 LGHNA, CDR2 YNFKEQ. The CDR3 consists of 15 residues. Trimming cost V 9 bases and J 6 bases, with 23 bases left between them. The DNA for the CDR3 is TGTGCCAGTAACCACCTGGGCAGGGTCGCGGATGGCTACACCTTC. It translates to CASNHLGRVADGYTF.

The chain has TRBV7-8 and TRBJ2-7; a possible D gene is TRBD1 (6 bases). The CDR3 runs 15 residues. CDR1 SGHVS and CDR2 FQNEAQ come from the germline V gene. The V end lost 1 base, the J end lost 5 bases, and 15 bases lay between the germline ends. CDR3 DNA: TGTGCCAGCAGCTTAGTCAACGGCAGGGGCGACGAGCAGTACTTC. Translation: CASSLVNGRGDEQYF.

The CDR3 bases are TGTGCCAGTAGCAGGTCTAGCACAGATACGCAGTATTTT. Translation: CASSRSSTDTQYF. This chain uses TRBV19 with TRBJ2-3; D gene uncertain. Trimming removed 6 bases from V and 0 bases from J, with 7 bases in between. The CDR3 totals 13 residues. The germline CDR1 and CDR2 sequences are LNHDA and SQIVND (reference sequence).

The CDR3 protein is CASSTIGGQRYEQYF. Written as DNA, the CDR3 is TGTGCCAGCAGCACGATTGGGGGGCAACGCTACGAGCAGTACTTC. The genes are TRBV7-2 and TRBJ2-7, with D perhaps given as TRBD1 or TRBD2 (6 bases each). The CDR3 is 15 residues long. V lost 5 bases to trimming and J lost 3 bases, with 17 bases between them. Germline CDR1 SGHTA, CDR2 FQGNSA.

V usage is TRBV5-4 and J usage is TRBJ2-3, with TRBD1 identical over 9 bases. Germline lookup yields CDR1 SGHNT and CDR2 YYREEE (reference sequence). The CDR3 consists of 15 residues. After removal of 3 bases from V and 4 bases from J, the junction contained 6 bases not matched to a gene. CDR3 residues: CASSSTGGYADTQYF. The CDR3 coding sequence is TGTGCCAGCAGCTCGACAGGGGGGTATGCAGATACGCAGTATTTT.

The V and J genes are TRBV28 and TRBJ2-5; 8 bases are shared with TRBD1. Germline loops: CDR1 MDHEN, CDR2 SYDVKM. The CDR3 contains 14 residues. Trimming removed 3 bases from V and 4 bases from J; junction bases left unmatched: 4. CDR3: CASSFSGGRETQYF. CDR3 nucleotides: TGTGCCAGCAGTTTCTCAGGGGGCAGAGAGACCCAGTACTTC.

The V call is TRBV7-6, the J call TRBJ1-5; D is unclear. The CDR3 covers 15 residues. The germline CDR1 and CDR2 sequences are SGHVS and FNYEAQ. Trimming removed 0 bases at V and 1 base at J, with 7 bases between. The CDR3 DNA is TGTGCCAGCAGCTTAGCTAGGCAGAGCAATCAGCCCCAGCATTTT. It encodes CASSLARQSNQPQHF. Complete variable domain (other parts from reference TRBV7-6 and TRBJ1-5): GAGVSQSPRYKVTKRGQDVALRCDPISGHVSLYWYRQALGQGPEFLTYFNYEAQQDKSGLPNDRFSAERPEGSISTLTIQRTEQRDSAMYRCASSLARQSNQPQHFGDGTRLSIL.

The chain is built from TRBV4-2 and TRBJ2-6; tentatively, D is TRBD2 (6 bases). The V and J ends lost 0 bases and 4 bases respectively, with 10 bases between them. The CDR3 runs 16 residues. Germline V gene data show CDR1 as LGHNA and CDR2 as YNFKEQ. The CDR3 DNA is TGTGCCAGCAGCCAAGAGCGGGGATCCGGGGCCAACGTCCTGACTTTC. Translated: CASSQERGSGANVLTF.

This clone was observed a few times. The chain has TRBV6-1 and TRBJ2-1; D is unclear. The CDR3 is 11 residues long. In germline, CDR1 is MNHNS, CDR2 SASEGT. The V and J ends lost 3 bases and 7 bases respectively, with 4 bases between them. The CDR3 coding sequence is TGTGCCAGCAGTGATGGGAATGAGCAGTTCTTC. Translating it yields CASSDGNEQFF.

The chain uses TRBV2 and TRBJ2-6; TRBD1 agrees at 7 bases. This CDR3 region has 15 residues. Trimming cost V 3 bases and J 7 bases; bases outside gene matches: 6. CDR1 is SNHLY, CDR2 FYNNEI, per germline. The CDR3 sequence is CASSERGPVANVLTF. CDR3 coding DNA: TGTGCCAGCAGTGAGAGGGGGCCCGTTGCCAACGTCCTGACTTTC.

The V call is TRBV25-1, the J call TRBJ2-7, with 7 bases fitting TRBD2. V shed 4 bases and J 3 bases; nucleotides not matched to a gene: 15. CDR3 length: 17 residues. CDR1 is MGHDK and CDR2 is SYGVNS in the germline V gene. CDR3 nucleotide sequence: TGTGCCAGCAGTGGCCGCCTTGGGGGGGGATGGGACTACGAGCAGTACTTC. This gives the protein CASSGRLGGGWDYEQYF.

This clone appeared a single time. The V and J genes are TRBV6-6 and TRBJ1-1, with 7 bases matching TRBD1. Germline V lookup: CDR1 MNHNY, CDR2 SVGAGI (reference sequence). The length of the CDR3 is 15 residues. V shed 6 bases and J 3 bases; nucleotides not matched to a gene: 10. The CDR3 here is CASSLRGGPYTEAFF. CDR3 nucleotides: TGTGCCAGCAGCCTCAGGGGGGGGCCGTACACTGAAGCTTTCTTT.

This chain links TRBV9 with TRBJ2-7; D may be TRBD1 or TRBD2 (6 bases each). V was trimmed by 4 bases and J by 3 bases, leaving 20 bases between them. This CDR3 is 16 amino acids long. Germline loops: CDR1 SGDLS, CDR2 YYNGEE. CDR3 amino acids: CASSSEGGQTHYEQYF. The DNA of the CDR3 is TGTGCCAGCAGCTCCGAAGGGGGGCAGACTCACTACGAGCAGTACTTC.

V is TRBV30 and J is TRBJ1-2, with 12 bases identical to TRBD1. The CDR3 consists of 15 residues. Germline V CDR1 and CDR2: GTSNPN, SVGIG (reference sequence). After removal of 5 bases from V and 6 bases from J, the junction contained 10 bases not matched to a gene. Here the CDR3 reads CAWSSGTGGADGYTF. CDR3 bases: TGTGCCTGGTCCTCCGGGACAGGGGGCGCGGATGGCTACACCTTC.

The rearrangement uses TRBV4-3 and TRBJ1-2; D may be TRBD1 (5 bases). Per germline, CDR1 LGHNA and CDR2 YSLEER. Trimming pared 4 bases from V and 3 bases from J, leaving 15 bases between. The CDR3 extends over 15 amino acids. The CDR3 region has the DNA TGCGCCAGCAGCCCCAAGCTGCAGGGACACTATGGCTACACCTTC. Its protein product is CASSPKLQGHYGYTF.

The chain combines TRBV7-6 with TRBJ2-7; D uncertain. Germline loops: CDR1 SGHVS, CDR2 FNYEAQ. The CDR3 is 18 amino acids. Deletions cut 0 bases from V and 7 bases from J, with 25 bases between. DNA of the CDR3: TGTGCCAGCAGCTTAGCCGGGTTAAAGGGCAGGCCGTCCCGGGAGCAGTACTTC. Translating gives CASSLAGLKGRPSREQYF.

The chain recombines TRBV30 with TRBJ2-7; tentatively, D is TRBD1 (6 bases). This CDR3 contains 13 residues. V lost 2 bases, J lost 2 bases, and 10 bases lay in between. CDR1 is GTSNPN and CDR2 is SVGIG in the germline V gene (reference sequence). DNA of the CDR3: TGTGCCTGGAGTTCGACAGGTCCCTACGAGCAGTACTTC. Residues: CAWSSTGPYEQYF.

The chain has TRBV28 and TRBJ1-2; the D gene is possibly TRBD1 (5 bases). Germline-derived CDR1 and CDR2 are MDHEN and SYDVKM. The V end lost 2 bases, the J end lost 8 bases, and 27 bases lay between the germline ends. The CDR3 is 18 residues long. CDR3: CASSLVWGDSAFLRGYTF. The CDR3 DNA is TGTGCCAGCAGTTTAGTGTGGGGGGACTCGGCGTTCCTTCGGGGCTACACCTTC.

This clone was seen ten or more times. This sequence joins TRBV23-1 and TRBJ1-1, with D maybe TRBD1 (5 bases). TRBV23-1 is reported as an ORF; its role is uncertain. Trimming shortened V by 2 bases and J by 4 bases, and 26 bases separated the two germline ends. The CDR3 totals 19 residues. The CDR3 sequence is CASSQRPIEGNPGGTEAFF. The CDR3, as DNA: TGCGCCAGCAGTCAACGCCCCATCGAAGGAAACCCGGGGGGCACTGAAGCTTTCTTT.

This clone has just one count. This sample also contains other DNA sequences that code for the same CDR3. The rearrangement links TRBV5-6 to TRBJ1-2; 7 nucleotides agree with TRBD1. The CDR3 extends over 13 amino acids. V shed 0 bases, J shed 8 bases, and the junction held 4 bases outside the gene matches. CDR1 SGHDT and CDR2 YYEEEE come from the germline V gene. The CDR3 DNA is TGTGCCAGCAGCTTGGGGACAGGAACCGGCTACACCTTC. It is translated as CASSLGTGTGYTF.

As regards this clone: Other nucleotide sequences from this sample produce the same CDR3. This sequence joins TRBV7-9 and TRBJ1-6; unclear D gene. The CDR3 covers 14 residues. CDR1 and CDR2 from the germline V gene are SEHNR and FQNEAQ (reference sequence). V was shortened by 5 bases and J by 6 bases, with 11 bases between the two germline ends. The CDR3 reads CASSPGRSNSPLHF. As DNA, the CDR3 is TGTGCCAGCAGCCCCGGACGGAGTAATTCACCCCTCCACTTT.

This clone was observed a few times. The chain has TRBV7-9 and TRBJ2-5; the D gene is possibly TRBD2 (6 bases). With 8 bases removed from V and 5 bases from J, the gap between germline ends came to 24 bases. Germline V gene lookup returns CDR1 SEHNR and CDR2 FQNEAQ (reference sequence). CDR3 length: 16 amino acids. CDR3 amino acids: CASGGLAKAGVETQYF. CDR3 DNA sequence: TGTGCCAGCGGGGGATTAGCGAAAGCGGGTGTCGAGACCCAGTACTTC. Full variable domain (rest looked up from reference TRBV7-9 and TRBJ2-5): DTGVSQNPRHKITKRGQNVTFRCDPISEHNRLYWYRQTLGQGPEFLTYFQNEAQLEKSRLLSDRFSAERPKGSFSTLEIQRTEQGDSAMYLCASGGLAKAGVETQYFGPGTRLLVL.

The chain couples TRBV9 to TRBJ2-2; possibly TRBD1 for D (6 bases). Trimming pared 0 bases from V and 3 bases from J, leaving 15 bases between. The CDR3 length is 17 residues. From germline, CDR1 is SGDLS and CDR2 YYNGEE. CDR3 nucleotide sequence: TGTGCCAGCAGCGTAGGACAGGAGGCGTTTTACACCGGGGAGCTGTTTTTT. It translates to CASSVGQEAFYTGELFF.